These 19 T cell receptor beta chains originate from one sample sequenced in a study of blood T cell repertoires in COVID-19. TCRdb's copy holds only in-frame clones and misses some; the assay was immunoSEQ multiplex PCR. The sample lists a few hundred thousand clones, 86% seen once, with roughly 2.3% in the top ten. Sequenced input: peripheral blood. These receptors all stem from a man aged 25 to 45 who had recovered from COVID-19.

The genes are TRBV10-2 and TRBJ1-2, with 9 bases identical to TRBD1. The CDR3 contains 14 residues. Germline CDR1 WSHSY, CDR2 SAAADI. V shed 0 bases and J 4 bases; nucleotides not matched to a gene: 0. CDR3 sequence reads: CASSESTGGYGYTF. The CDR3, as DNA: TGCGCCAGCAGTGAGTCGACAGGGGGCTATGGCTACACCTTC.

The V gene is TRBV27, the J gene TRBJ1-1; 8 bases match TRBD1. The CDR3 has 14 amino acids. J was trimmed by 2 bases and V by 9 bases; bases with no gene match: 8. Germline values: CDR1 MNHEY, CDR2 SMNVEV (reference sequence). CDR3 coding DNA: TGTGCCAGTCCGACCAGGGGGCGTAACACTGAAGCTTTCTTT. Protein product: CASPTRGRNTEAFF.

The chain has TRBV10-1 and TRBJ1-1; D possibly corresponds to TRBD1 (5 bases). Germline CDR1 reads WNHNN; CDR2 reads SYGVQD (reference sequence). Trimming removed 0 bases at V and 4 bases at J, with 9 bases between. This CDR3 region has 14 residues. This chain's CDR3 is CASSESRGRTEAFF. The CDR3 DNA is TGCGCCAGCAGTGAGTCAAGGGGCCGCACTGAAGCTTTCTTT.

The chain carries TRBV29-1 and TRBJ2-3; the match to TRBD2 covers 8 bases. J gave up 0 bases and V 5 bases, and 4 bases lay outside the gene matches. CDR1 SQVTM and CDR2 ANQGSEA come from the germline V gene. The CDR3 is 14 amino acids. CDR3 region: CSVSGGFSTDTQYF. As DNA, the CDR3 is TGCAGCGTTTCGGGGGGGTTCAGCACAGATACGCAGTATTTT.

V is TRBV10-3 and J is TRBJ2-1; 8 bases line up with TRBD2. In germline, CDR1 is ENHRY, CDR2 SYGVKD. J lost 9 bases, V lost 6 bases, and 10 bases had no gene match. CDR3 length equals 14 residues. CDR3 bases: TGTGCCATCAGCGTTCGGGGGGGCGAAGGTGAGCAGTTCTTC. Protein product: CAISVRGGEGEQFF.

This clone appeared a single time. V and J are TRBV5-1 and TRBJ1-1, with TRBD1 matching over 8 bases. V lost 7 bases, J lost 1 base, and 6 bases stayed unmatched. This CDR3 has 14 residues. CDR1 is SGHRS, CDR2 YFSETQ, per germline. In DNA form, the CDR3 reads TGCGCCAGCCGACCAACAGGGGGGAACACTGAAGCTTTCTTT. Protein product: CASRPTGGNTEAFF. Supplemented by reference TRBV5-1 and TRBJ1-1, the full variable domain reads KAGVTQTPRYLIKTRGQQVTLSCSPISGHRSVSWYQQTPGQGLQFLFEYFSETQRNKGNFPGRFSGRQFSNSRSEMNVSTLELGDSALYLCASRPTGGNTEAFFGQGTRLTVV.

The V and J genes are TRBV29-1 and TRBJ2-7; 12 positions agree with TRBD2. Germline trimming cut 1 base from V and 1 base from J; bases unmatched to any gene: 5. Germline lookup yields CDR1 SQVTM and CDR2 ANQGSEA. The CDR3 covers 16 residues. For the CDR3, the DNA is TGCAGCGTTGAAGGGCTAGCGGGGGGGCCTTCCTACGAGCAGTACTTC. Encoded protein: CSVEGLAGGPSYEQYF.

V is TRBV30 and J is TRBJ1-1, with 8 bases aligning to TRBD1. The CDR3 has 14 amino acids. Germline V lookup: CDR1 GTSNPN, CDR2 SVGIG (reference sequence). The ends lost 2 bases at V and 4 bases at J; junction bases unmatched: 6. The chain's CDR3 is CAWSLTGVTTEAFF. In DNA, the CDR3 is TGTGCCTGGAGTCTGACAGGGGTGACCACTGAAGCTTTCTTT.

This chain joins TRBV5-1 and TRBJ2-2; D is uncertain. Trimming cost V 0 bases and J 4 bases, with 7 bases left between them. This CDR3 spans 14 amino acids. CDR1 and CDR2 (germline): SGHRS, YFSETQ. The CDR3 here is CASSLVAGTGELFF. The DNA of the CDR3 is TGCGCCAGCAGCTTGGTGGCAGGCACCGGGGAGCTGTTTTTT.

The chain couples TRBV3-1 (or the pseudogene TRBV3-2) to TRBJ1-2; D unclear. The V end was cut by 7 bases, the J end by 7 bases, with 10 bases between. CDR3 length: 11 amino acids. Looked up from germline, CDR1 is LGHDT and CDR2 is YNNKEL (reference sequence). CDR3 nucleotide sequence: TGTGCCAGCACTACGGGGAGTGGCTACACCTTC. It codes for CASTTGSGYTF.

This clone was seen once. This CDR3 reads CASTPMAGGYGYTF. CDR3 coding DNA: TGTGCCAGCACTCCTATGGCAGGGGGCTATGGCTACACCTTC. The V gene is TRBV25-1, the J gene TRBJ1-2, with 7 bases aligning to TRBD1. From germline, CDR1 is MGHDK and CDR2 SYGVNS. CDR3 length: 14 amino acids. Germline trimming cut 7 bases from V and 4 bases from J; bases unmatched to any gene: 9.

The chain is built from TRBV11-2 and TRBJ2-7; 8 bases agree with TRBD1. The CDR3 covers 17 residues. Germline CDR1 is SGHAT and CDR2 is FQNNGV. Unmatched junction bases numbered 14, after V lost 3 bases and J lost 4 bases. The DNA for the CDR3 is TGTGCCAGCAGCTTTACAAAGACAGGGGCCTTCCATTACGAGCAGTACTTC. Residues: CASSFTKTGAFHYEQYF.

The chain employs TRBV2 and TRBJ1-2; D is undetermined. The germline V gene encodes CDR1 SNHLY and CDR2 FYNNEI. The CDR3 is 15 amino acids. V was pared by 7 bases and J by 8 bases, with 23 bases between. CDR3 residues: CASISSGRRREGYTF. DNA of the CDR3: TGTGCCAGCATATCGAGCGGCAGGCGCAGAGAGGGCTACACCTTC.

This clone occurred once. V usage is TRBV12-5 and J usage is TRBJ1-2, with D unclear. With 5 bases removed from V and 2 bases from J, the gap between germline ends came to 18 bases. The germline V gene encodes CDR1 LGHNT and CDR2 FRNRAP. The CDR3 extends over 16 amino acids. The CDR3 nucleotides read TGTGCTAGTGGTATACTCGCCCGGGGATTCAACTATGGCTACACCTTC. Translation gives CASGILARGFNYGYTF. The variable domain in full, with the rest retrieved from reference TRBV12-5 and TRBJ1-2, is DARVTQTPRHKVTEMGQEVTMRCQPILGHNTVFWYRQTMMQGLELLAYFRNRAPLDDSGMPKDRFSAEMPDATLATLKIQPSEPRDSAVYFCASGILARGFNYGYTFGSGTRLTVV.

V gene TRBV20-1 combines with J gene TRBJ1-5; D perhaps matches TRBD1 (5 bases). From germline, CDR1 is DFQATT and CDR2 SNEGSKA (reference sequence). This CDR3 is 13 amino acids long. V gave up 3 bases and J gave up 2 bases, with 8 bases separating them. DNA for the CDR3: TGCAGTGCTAGTCCCAGGGGCAATCAGCCCCAGCATTTT. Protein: CSASPRGNQPQHF.

CDR3 nucleotide sequence: TGTGCCAGTAGTATTTTTCAGGGGGAGTCCTACGAGCAGTACTTC. This codes for CASSIFQGESYEQYF. This chain uses TRBV19 with TRBJ2-7; TRBD1 agrees at 7 bases. After removal of 3 bases from V and 1 base from J, the junction contained 6 bases not matched to a gene. The germline V gene has CDR1 LNHDA and CDR2 SQIVND (reference sequence). The CDR3 covers 15 residues.

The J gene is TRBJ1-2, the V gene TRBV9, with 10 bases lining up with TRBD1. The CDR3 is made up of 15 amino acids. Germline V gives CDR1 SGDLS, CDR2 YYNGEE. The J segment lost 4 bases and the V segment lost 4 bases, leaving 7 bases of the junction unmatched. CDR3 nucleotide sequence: TGTGCCAGCAGCCCAGGGACAGGGGCCCCCTATGGCTACACCTTC. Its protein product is CASSPGTGAPYGYTF.

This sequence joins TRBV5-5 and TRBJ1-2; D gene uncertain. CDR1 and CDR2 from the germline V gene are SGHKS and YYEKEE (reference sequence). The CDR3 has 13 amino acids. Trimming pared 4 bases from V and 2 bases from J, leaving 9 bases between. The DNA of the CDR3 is TGTGCCAGCAGCATCGAGTGGAACTATGGCTACACCTTC. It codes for CASSIEWNYGYTF.

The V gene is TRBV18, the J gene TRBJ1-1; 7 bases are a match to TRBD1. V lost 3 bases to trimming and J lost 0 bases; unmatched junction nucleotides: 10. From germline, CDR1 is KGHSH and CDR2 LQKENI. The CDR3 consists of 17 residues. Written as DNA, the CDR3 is TGTGCCAGCTCACCGAATTTTTTGGGACAGATGAACACTGAAGCTTTCTTT. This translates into CASSPNFLGQMNTEAFF.